Reported below is one T cell receptor beta chain. As yet, its antigen is unknown. This CDR3 region has 12 residues. V gave up 4 bases and J gave up 7 bases, with 7 bases separating them. CDR1 is SNHLY and CDR2 is FYNNEI in the germline V gene. This record belongs to a study of a mutant IDH1 vaccine in newly diagnosed glioma. Background on the study: Averaging around 42 years of age, treated patients were about 60% male and about 38% female. Those enrolled had earlier been treated with radiotherapy, temozolomide, or both, mostly both.

TCRdb's table, derived via immunoSEQ multiplex PCR, lists solely in-frame clones and lacks some. The sample holds around 60,000 clones, around 84% seen once. The study's findings and limits: Apparently, pseudoprogression bore no relation to changes among the top peripheral T cell clonotypes.

The time point was: week 11, during vaccination. Alongside topical imiquimod, each dose of vaccine comprised 300 ug of mutant IDH1 20-mer peptide. The chain uses TRBV2 and TRBJ1-4; D gene uncertain. Here the sequenced sample was PBMCs, taken from a glioma patient whose treatment included an IDH1 peptide vaccine. The source of this sequence is a woman aged 45 to 65 with glioma. CDR3 bases: TGTGCCAGCAGTGTATCGGGTGAAAAACTGTTTTTT. Amino acids: CASSVSGEKLFF.